The 19 T cell receptor beta chains below come from one sample, sequenced in a study of T cells after yellow fever vaccination. MiXCR was run by TCRdb on the 5' RACE reads, yielding one entry per CDR3 protein. The table lists roughly 260,000 distinct CDR3 sequences, 10% to 15% of them singletons. The specimen was CD4+ T cells sorted from PBMCs, collected 45 days after the yellow fever booster vaccination. These receptors were obtained from a man aged 25 to 45 who received the YFV17D yellow fever vaccine.

The rearrangement uses TRBV3-1 and TRBJ2-1; perhaps TRBD2 as D (6 bases). V lost 3 bases and J 5 bases, leaving 20 bases between the germline ends. Germline V gives CDR1 LGHDT, CDR2 YNNKEL (reference sequence). This CDR3 has 17 residues. This CDR3 is CASSQAPRDYPHNEQFF. The CDR3 DNA is TGTGCCAGCAGCCAGGCCCCGCGGGATTATCCCCACAATGAGCAGTTCTTC.

The chain couples TRBV11-3 to TRBJ2-5; 8 bases are shared with TRBD2. The CDR3 is made up of 16 amino acids. The germline V gene has CDR1 SGHNT and CDR2 YENEEA. V trimming: 1 base; J trimming: 1 base; junction bases outside the gene matches: 5. The CDR3 nucleotides are TGTGCCAGCAGCTTAGGTCTAGCGGGCCTCCAAGAGACCCAGTACTTC. Its translation is CASSLGLAGLQETQYF.

The genes are TRBV29-1 and TRBJ2-7; D not certain. Trimming stripped 4 bases from V and 4 bases from J, with 14 bases between. The CDR3 extends over 13 amino acids. CDR1 and CDR2 from the germline V gene are SQVTM and ANQGSEA. CDR3 residues: CSVVGPTPYEQYF. CDR3 DNA: TGCAGCGTTGTTGGGCCCACCCCTTACGAGCAGTACTTC.

In the case of this clonotype: Relative to the germline gene, one junction end is altered; a read error may explain this. The V and J genes are TRBV4-3 and TRBJ2-1; 9 bases align to TRBD1. Germline V gene sequence: CDR1 LGHNA, CDR2 YSLEER. The CDR3 runs to 14 residues. The CDR3 region has the DNA TGCGCCAGCAGCCGGGACAGGGCCTACAATGAGCAGTTATTC. It specifies CASSRDRAYNEQLF.

The rearrangement links TRBV5-1 to TRBJ2-3; maybe TRBD2 (6 bases). This CDR3 comprises 14 residues. Germline CDR1 SGHRS, CDR2 YFSETQ. Trimming removed 4 bases from V and 2 bases from J, with 11 bases in between. CDR3 residues: CASSTSGYTDTQYF. In DNA form, the CDR3 reads TGCGCCAGCAGCACAAGCGGGTACACAGATACGCAGTATTTT.

The CDR3 reads CASSLHLQETQYF. In DNA, the CDR3 is TGCGCCAGCAGCTTGCACTTGCAGGAGACCCAGTACTTC. The chain carries TRBV5-1 and TRBJ2-5; D remains ambiguous. The V gene lost 1 base and the J gene lost 5 bases, with 9 bases spanning the gap. The V gene's germline CDR1 is SGHRS and CDR2 YFSETQ. The CDR3 runs to 13 residues.

V and J are TRBV7-2 and TRBJ2-7; the match to TRBD2 covers 10 bases. This CDR3 spans 14 amino acids. Germline V gives CDR1 SGHTA, CDR2 FQGNSA. The V segment lost 4 bases and the J segment 4 bases; nucleotides outside the gene matches: 4. The CDR3 reads CASSSPTSGYEQYF. CDR3 in DNA: TGTGCCAGCAGCTCCCCGACTAGCGGGTACGAGCAGTACTTC.

V usage is TRBV5-1 and J usage is TRBJ2-3, with TRBD1 identical over 9 bases. V shed 4 bases and J 1 base; nucleotides not matched to a gene: 7. Germline CDR1 reads SGHRS; CDR2 reads YFSETQ. This CDR3 has 16 amino acids. For the CDR3, the DNA is TGCGCCAGCAGCCTCCGACAGGGGGGAGGCACAGATACGCAGTATTTT. This codes for CASSLRQGGGTDTQYF.

The rearrangement joins TRBV7-9 to TRBJ1-2, with D unresolved. V was cut by 3 bases and J by 7 bases, with 15 bases left in between. Germline V gives CDR1 SEHNR, CDR2 FQNEAQ (reference sequence). This CDR3 spans 14 amino acids. CDR3 residues: CASSFGEQIGGYTF. CDR3 sequence (DNA): TGTGCCAGCAGCTTTGGGGAACAAATAGGTGGCTACACCTTC.

This clonotype was observed a handful of times. The gene calls are TRBV20-1 and TRBJ2-7, with TRBD2 identical over 9 bases. V shed 4 bases and J 3 bases; nucleotides not matched to a gene: 10. The CDR3 totals 15 residues. Per the germline V gene, CDR1 is DFQATT and CDR2 is SNEGSKA (reference sequence). The CDR3 protein is CSATAPLAGLYEQYF. CDR3 sequence (DNA): TGCAGTGCTACAGCCCCTCTAGCGGGGCTCTACGAGCAGTACTTC.

The V gene is TRBV18, the J gene TRBJ2-2; 7 bases align to TRBD2. From germline, CDR1 is KGHSH and CDR2 LQKENI. CDR3 size: 17 residues. V lost 0 bases and J lost 4; bases outside the gene matches: 8. The CDR3 here is CASSPPTSLLSTGELFF. Written as DNA, the CDR3 is TGTGCCAGCTCACCACCGACTAGCCTACTGTCCACCGGGGAGCTGTTTTTT.

This chain joins TRBV28 and TRBJ2-4, with 12 bases identical to TRBD2. Germline V gene lookup returns CDR1 MDHEN and CDR2 SYDVKM. The CDR3 has 15 amino acids. V was pared by 5 bases and J by 6 bases, with 5 bases of the junction left unmatched. CDR3 in amino acids: CASSIRLAGVNIQYF. The CDR3 DNA sequence: TGTGCCAGCAGTATCAGACTAGCGGGAGTAAACATTCAGTACTTC.

This chain uses TRBV28 with TRBJ2-1; D call uncertain. Germline CDR1 reads MDHEN; CDR2 reads SYDVKM. The CDR3 contains 13 residues. V lost 3 bases to trimming and J lost 10 bases, with 13 bases between them. CDR3 nucleotides: TGTGCCAGCAGTTTGTCCGACCTGCGGGAGCAGTTCTTC. Protein: CASSLSDLREQFF.

This clonotype was observed a few times. The V and J genes are TRBV12-3 or TRBV12-4 and TRBJ2-3, with D possibly being TRBD2 (6 bases). The CDR3 runs 12 residues. Trimming left V 6 bases short and J 5 bases short, with 9 bases between. The CDR3 DNA reads as TGTGCCAGCAGCCCGGGGGAAGATACGCAGTATTTT. As protein: CASSPGEDTQYF.

The genes are TRBV27 and TRBJ2-7, with 8 bases identical to TRBD2. The germline V gene encodes CDR1 MNHEY and CDR2 SMNVEV (reference sequence). The CDR3 is 18 amino acids. V was pared by 3 bases and J by 5 bases, with 18 bases of the junction left unmatched. The CDR3 loop is CASSFLRGGRKRSDEQYF. The CDR3 DNA sequence: TGTGCCAGCAGTTTCCTCAGGGGCGGGAGGAAGAGGAGCGACGAGCAGTACTTC.

V is TRBV7-2 and J is TRBJ2-3; D not certain. The CDR3 runs to 15 residues. V shed 3 bases and J shed 3 bases, with 13 bases lying between them. Germline CDR1 SGHTA, CDR2 FQGNSA. The CDR3 sequence is CASSFSSQQTDTQYF. CDR3 DNA sequence: TGTGCCAGCAGCTTTTCCAGCCAGCAGACAGATACGCAGTATTTT.

This clonotype was counted a few times. The chain carries TRBV7-2 and TRBJ2-2; D is perhaps TRBD2 (6 bases). Germline V gene sequence: CDR1 SGHTA, CDR2 FQGNSA. Trimming cost V 1 base and J 8 bases, with 14 bases left between them. The CDR3 runs to 15 residues. The CDR3 coding sequence is TGTGCCAGCAGCTTAGGCTTAGCGGCGCTAGGGGAGCTGTTTTTT. Encoded protein: CASSLGLAALGELFF.

This clonotype was found a few times. For the CDR3, the DNA is TGTGCCAGCAGCTTACGGGGACTACAGTCCTACAATGAGCAGTTCTTC. This translates into CASSLRGLQSYNEQFF. J is TRBJ2-1 and V is TRBV7-8, with TRBD2 identical over 7 bases. The CDR3 spans 16 residues. Germline V lookup: CDR1 SGHVS, CDR2 FQNEAQ. V lost 2 bases, J lost 1 base, and 5 bases stayed unmatched.

The chain employs TRBV6-2 or TRBV6-3 and TRBJ2-2, with D tentatively TRBD1 or TRBD2 (5 bases each). V lost 8 bases to trimming and J lost 3 bases, with 19 bases between them. CDR1 is MNHEY and CDR2 is SVGEGT in the germline V gene. The CDR3 is made up of 16 amino acids. The CDR3: CASHDVTRGYTGELFF. Here the CDR3 DNA reads TGTGCCAGCCACGACGTTACGAGGGGCTACACCGGGGAGCTGTTTTTT.